The T cell receptor beta chain described here comes from a study of cytomegalovirus exposure and HLA in healthy donors. The germline gives CDR1 MGHDK, CDR2 SYGVNS. The CDR3 spans 14 residues. V lost 3 bases and J lost 4, with 12 bases in between. Primers: 60 Vbeta forward and 13 Jbeta reverse. TCRdb keeps only in-frame clones here, not all; method: immunoSEQ multiplex PCR. The sample consists of about 170,000 clones, 82% of them appearing once. The table lists this clone with a few counts. The sample taken for sequencing was PBMCs. The receptor comes from a girl aged 5 to 17 in good health and CMV-seropositive. The chain uses TRBV25-1 and TRBJ1-2; D is perhaps TRBD1 (5 bases). The CDR3 loop reads CASSEAGRIYGYTF. The DNA for the CDR3 is TGTGCCAGCAGTGAGGCGGGACGGATCTATGGCTACACCTTC.